The entry below describes one TCR beta chain. Its antigen is still unknown. The sample belongs to a study of T cell repertoires in cytomegalovirus infection. General observations from the study: HLA-C-restricted CMV clonotypes gave the most frequent clonotype in two of eight donors.

Germline CDR1 and CDR2: SEHNR and FQNEAQ (reference sequence). Trimming cost V 2 bases and J 8 bases, with 7 bases left between them. The CDR3 runs to 12 residues. TCRdb analysed the reads with MiXCR anew, one entry per CDR3 protein. The table records about 160,000 distinct CDR3 sequences, roughly 22% of them present only once. The J gene is TRBJ2-1, the V gene TRBV7-9; D is unclear. The specimen was CD8+ T cells from cultured PBMCs, collected from culture after CMV antigen stimulation. The origin of this receptor is a human donor in good health (CMV status not recorded). Some clones in this sample may be carry-over from other donors' samples. This chain's CDR3 is CASSLLTDEQFF. The CDR3 DNA follows: TGTGCCAGCAGCTTATTGACGGATGAGCAGTTCTTC.